This T cell receptor (beta chain) came from a study of identical twins. General study points: Modelling underestimated the level of out-of-frame TCR alpha sharing observed in monozygotic twins.

The authors used template switching to add a universal primer site and gave cDNA unique molecular identifiers. MiXCR was run by TCRdb on the 5' RACE reads, yielding one entry per CDR3 protein. The sample yields about 890,000 distinct CDR3 sequences, about 12% seen once. In its sample, this clonotype was seen a few times. Its antigen is still unknown. Trimming removed 5 bases at V and 3 bases at J, with 13 bases between. The CDR3 covers 15 residues. The V gene's germline CDR1 is MNHEY and CDR2 SMNVEV (reference sequence). Separately, the same data were catalogued under a study of yellow fever vaccine responses in identical twins.

The material sequenced was PBMCs. The origin of this receptor is a young woman in good health. V usage is TRBV27 and J usage is TRBJ2-2; D is perhaps TRBD2 (6 bases). The CDR3 DNA reads as TGTGCCAGCAGTCTCCCCGGGAGCGACACCGGGGAGCTGTTTTTT. It codes for CASSLPGSDTGELFF.